Shown below are 5 T cell receptor beta chains from a single sample sequenced in a study of T cell clonality in common variable immunodeficiency (dated by TCRdb to between 2014 and 2017). Overall study results and their limits: CVID TCRbeta sequences reportedly showed fewer deletions and N-nucleotide insertions and lacked highly modified clones with 13 or more V deletions.

These receptors are not linked to any known antigen. Receptor libraries were prepared by the immunoSEQ multiplex PCR assay. Imported from immuneACCESS, the table was reduced by TCRdb to in-frame sequences with V and J called. These copies leave out some clones; in studies compared against another copy, an unresolved V gene accounts for under half, and the cause of the remainder is not known. In this sample the table shows tens of thousands of clones, and no singletons are among them. Of the sample, over 25% is held by the ten largest clones. Input material: peripheral blood mononuclear cells. The receptors here all came from a human donor with common variable immunodeficiency.

In its sample, this clone was seen many times. The CDR3 sequence: CSAVGAGHSTDTQYF. The CDR3 bases that were read are TGCAGTGCTGTTGGAGCAGGGCATAGCACAGATACG. The V and J genes are TRBV20-1 and TRBJ2-3; perhaps TRBD1 as D (5 bases). The read halts 3 residues ahead of the CDR3 end, with the missing end drawn from the germline J gene. This CDR3 region has 15 residues. Germline V gene lookup returns CDR1 DFQATT and CDR2 SNEGSKA (reference sequence). V lost 5 bases and J 0 bases, leaving 15 bases between the germline ends.

This clone was recorded at least ten times. The read falls 3 residues short of the CDR3 end, and the missing part is taken from the germline J gene. The chain employs TRBV7-9 and TRBJ1-2; the D gene is possibly TRBD1 (6 bases). Germline V gene data show CDR1 as SEHNR and CDR2 as FQNEAQ (reference sequence). The CDR3 spans 12 residues. The CDR3 spells CASSRQEAGYTF. The sequenced part of the CDR3 DNA is TGTGCCAGCAGCCGACAGGAGGCGGGC.

A few counts support this clone. The sequenced fragment ends 3 residues before the CDR3 boundary, so the rest is inferred from the germline J gene. The chain links TRBV7-9 to TRBJ2-1; the D is unclear. V was shortened by 0 bases and J by 7 bases, with 13 bases between the two germline ends. In germline, CDR1 is SEHNR, CDR2 FQNEAQ (reference sequence). This CDR3 has 15 residues. CDR3 sequence: CASSLAHQAWNEQFF. CDR3 DNA (partial): TGTGCCAGCAGCTTAGCTCATCAAGCCTGGAATGAG.

As to this clone: The read is 3 residues too short to cover the CDR3 end, so that end is filled in from the germline J gene. This chain connects TRBV6-2 or TRBV6-3 to TRBJ1-6, with 9 positions matching TRBD1. The CDR3 length is 15 residues. V gave up 5 bases and J gave up 10 bases; unmatched junction bases: 9. The germline gives CDR1 MNHEY, CDR2 SVGEGT. The DNA read from the CDR3 is TGTGCCAGCAGTCCCCCGGGACAGGGAGAATCACCC. Translated: CASSPPGQGESP. The full CDR3 protein is CASSPPGQGESPLHF.

Regarding this clone: The CDR3 end is not reached by the read, which stops 3 residues before it; the germline J gene fills it in. V usage is TRBV2 and J usage is TRBJ1-1, with TRBD1 matching over 8 bases. The CDR3 runs 13 residues. With V trimmed by 10 bases and J by 4 bases, 8 bases remained unmatched. CDR1 and CDR2 from the germline V gene are SNHLY and FYNNEI. CDR3 residues: CAIETGAGTEAFF. CDR3 bases read: TGTGCCATTGAGACAGGGGCGGGCACTGAA.